This passage covers 13 T cell receptor beta chains from one sample sequenced in a study of T-cell reconstitution after alpha-beta-depleted transplantation in children. Using unique molecular identifiers, the investigators prepared the TCRbeta library. TCRdb reprocessed the PCR reads with MiXCR, giving one entry per CDR3 protein. The sample yields around 250,000 distinct CDR3 sequences, approximately 9.6% seen once. The sequenced sample was PBMCs from the stem cell graft donor, obtained from the stem cell graft. These TCRs come from a human donor who donated a stem cell graft to a child with SCID.

This clonotype has a handful of counts. V and J are TRBV5-1 and TRBJ2-2, with D hard to call. CDR1 is SGHRS, CDR2 YFSETQ, per germline. The CDR3 totals 14 residues. Between the trimmed V and J ends, which lost 0 bases and 6 bases, there was a span of 9 bases. CDR3 sequence reads: CASSLEISAGELFF. The CDR3 coding sequence is TGCGCCAGCAGCTTGGAGATCTCGGCCGGGGAGCTGTTTTTT. Complete variable domain (other parts from reference TRBV5-1 and TRBJ2-2): KAGVTQTPRYLIKTRGQQVTLSCSPISGHRSVSWYQQTPGQGLQFLFEYFSETQRNKGNFPGRFSGRQFSNSRSEMNVSTLELGDSALYLCASSLEISAGELFFGEGSRLTVL.

The chain links TRBV4-1 to TRBJ2-5; TRBD1 aligns across 9 bases. V shed 5 bases, J shed 4 bases, and the junction held 8 bases outside the gene matches. The CDR3 totals 15 residues. CDR1 and CDR2 (germline): MGHRA, YSYEKL. The CDR3 region is CASSDFQGQGETQYF. The CDR3 region has the DNA TGCGCCAGCAGCGATTTTCAGGGACAGGGAGAGACCCAGTACTTC.

The chain is built from TRBV29-1 and TRBJ2-1; D is unclear. The CDR3 consists of 17 residues. CDR1 and CDR2 from the germline V gene are SQVTM and ANQGSEA. Trimming cost V 0 bases and J 0 bases, with 15 bases left between them. CDR3 nucleotides: TGCAGCGTTGAAGAGAGCTCAGAAACCTCCTCCTACAATGAGCAGTTCTTC. Amino acids: CSVEESSETSSYNEQFF.

This clonotype occurred a few times. This chain connects TRBV6-5 to TRBJ2-1; D assignment may be TRBD1 or TRBD2 (5 bases each). The V end lost 6 bases, the J end lost 2 bases, and 17 bases lay between the germline ends. Germline V gene data show CDR1 as MNHEY and CDR2 as SVGAGI. There are 16 residues in the CDR3. The CDR3 loop is CASSDSDGATYNEQFF. The CDR3 coding sequence is TGTGCCAGCAGCGACTCAGACGGGGCTACCTACAATGAGCAGTTCTTC.

In regard to this clonotype: One junction end disagrees with the germline gene, perhaps due to a read error. This chain links TRBV5-1 with TRBJ1-2; TRBD1 aligns across 7 bases. CDR1 SGHRS and CDR2 YFSETQ come from the germline V gene. This CDR3 is 11 amino acids long. CDR3 protein: CASSLTGVEYF. The CDR3 DNA follows: TGCGCCAGCAGCTTAACAGGGGTGGAATACTTC.

The V call is TRBV5-1, the J call TRBJ2-6; perhaps TRBD1 as D (6 bases). Trimming removed 4 bases from V and 0 bases from J, with 11 bases in between. Per germline, CDR1 SGHRS and CDR2 YFSETQ. The CDR3 has 16 residues. CDR3 loop: CASSLTGSSGANVLTF. The CDR3 nucleotides are TGCGCCAGCAGCCTGACAGGTAGCTCTGGGGCCAACGTCCTGACTTTC.

This clonotype was picked up many times. The V call is TRBV7-2, the J call TRBJ2-2; TRBD2 is a possible D gene (7 bases). Looked up from germline, CDR1 is SGHTA and CDR2 is FQGNSA. The V end lost 4 bases, the J end lost 4 bases, and 13 bases lay between the germline ends. The CDR3 covers 15 residues. CDR3 DNA sequence: TGTGCCAGCAGCTCGGGGGGCGTGTTCACCGGGGAGCTGTTTTTT. The encoded protein is CASSSGGVFTGELFF. Using reference TRBV7-2 and TRBJ2-2 for the parts outside the CDR3, the full variable domain is GAGVSQSPSNKVTEKGKDVELRCDPISGHTALYWYRQSLGQGLEFLIYFQGNSAPDKSGLPSDRFSAERTGGSVSTLTIQRTQQEDSAVYLCASSSGGVFTGELFFGEGSRLTVL.

In this sample, this clonotype turned up many times. This chain connects TRBV7-2 to TRBJ2-5; the D gene is possibly TRBD2 (6 bases). Trimming stripped 5 bases from V and 5 bases from J, with 15 bases between. Looked up from germline, CDR1 is SGHTA and CDR2 is FQGNSA. This CDR3 contains 14 residues. The CDR3 here is CASSLSQLAETQYF. The CDR3 nucleotides read TGTGCCAGCAGCCTAAGTCAGCTAGCGGAGACCCAGTACTTC. Using reference TRBV7-2 and TRBJ2-5 for the parts outside the CDR3, the full variable domain is GAGVSQSPSNKVTEKGKDVELRCDPISGHTALYWYRQSLGQGLEFLIYFQGNSAPDKSGLPSDRFSAERTGGSVSTLTIQRTQQEDSAVYLCASSLSQLAETQYFGPGTRLLVL.

Only one count was recorded for this clonotype. This chain uses TRBV5-4 with TRBJ1-1; D call uncertain. The CDR3 is 14 residues long. V gave up 4 bases and J gave up 1 base, with 11 bases separating them. Germline V gives CDR1 SGHNT, CDR2 YYREEE (reference sequence). As DNA, the CDR3 is TGTGCCAGCAGCCAGGACGTAACGAACACTGAAGCTTTCTTT. Protein: CASSQDVTNTEAFF. The whole variable domain, remainder taken from reference TRBV5-4 and TRBJ1-1, is ETGVTQSPTHLIKTRGQQVTLRCSSQSGHNTVSWYQQALGQGPQFIFQYYREEENGRGNFPPRFSGLQFPNYSSELNVNALELDDSALYLCASSQDVTNTEAFFGQGTRLTVV.

This clonotype was detected only a few times. The chain recombines TRBV6-1 with TRBJ1-1; D perhaps matches TRBD1 (6 bases). V lost 4 bases and J lost 4, with 13 bases in between. This CDR3 is built from 14 residues. CDR1 and CDR2 (germline): MNHNS, SASEGT. CDR3 sequence reads: CASSVGGGVTEAFF. DNA of the CDR3: TGTGCCAGCAGTGTCGGGGGGGGCGTCACTGAAGCTTTCTTT.

This clonotype was picked up many times. The V gene is TRBV11-2, the J gene TRBJ2-2; TRBD2 might be the D (5 bases). This CDR3 contains 16 residues. V dropped 6 bases and J dropped 1 base, with 15 bases sitting between them. The V gene's germline CDR1 is SGHAT and CDR2 FQNNGV. As DNA, the CDR3 is TGTGCCAGCAGGCAAACAACTAGACGGAACACCGGGGAGCTGTTTTTT. This encodes CASRQTTRRNTGELFF.

This clonotype has at least ten counts. This chain uses TRBV20-1 with TRBJ2-3; TRBD1 matches 10 bases. With 3 bases clipped from V and 4 bases from J, the junction kept 4 bases outside the gene matches. This CDR3 has 14 residues. Germline-derived CDR1 and CDR2 are DFQATT and SNEGSKA (reference sequence). The CDR3 DNA reads as TGCAGTGCTAGGACAGGGGGCGGAGCAGATACGCAGTATTTT. Translated: CSARTGGGADTQYF.

This clonotype was seen a few times. This sequence joins TRBV12-3 or TRBV12-4 and TRBJ2-3, with 9 bases that match TRBD2. Trimming at V came to 6 bases and at J to 2 bases, leaving 6 bases not matched to a gene. The CDR3 runs 15 residues. CDR3 amino acids: CASSTLAGVTDTQYF. The CDR3 bases are TGTGCCAGCAGCACCTTAGCGGGGGTCACAGATACGCAGTATTTT.